The clone carrying this T cell receptor beta chain was counted only a few times. MiXCR was run by TCRdb on the PCR reads, yielding one entry per CDR3 protein. The sample lists a few hundred thousand distinct CDR3 sequences; roughly 24% were seen once. The entry originates in a study of molecular identifiers for immune sequencing clone quantification. This CDR3 contains 14 residues. The germline V gene has CDR1 MNHEY and CDR2 SVGEGT. The V segment lost 2 bases and the J segment 4 bases; nucleotides outside the gene matches: 4. This chain uses TRBV6-2 or TRBV6-3 with TRBJ1-2, with TRBD1 matching over 7 bases. The receptor was derived from a human donor in good health. Some libraries in this study had Jurkat cell RNA spiked in. Sequenced material: naive CD8+ T cells from blood, with Jurkat cell RNA spiked in. Subset described: FACS-sorted CD8+CD4-CCR7+CD45RA+ naive T cells. Here the CDR3 DNA reads TGTGCCAGCAGTTACAGGGACAGCGGCTATGGCTACACCTTC. This sequence encodes CASSYRDSGYGYTF.